Listed here are 3 T cell receptor beta chains from one sample, sequenced in a study of T cell responses to AZD1222 COVID-19 vaccine. Profiling relied on immunoSEQ multiplex PCR, and the TCRdb table lists in-frame clones only, not all of them. The data show about 150,000 clones, less than 95% seen once. This material consisted of peripheral blood, taken on day 0 of AZD1222 vaccination. The receptors come from an adult in good health.

The chain has TRBV6-5 and TRBJ2-2; 16 bases line up with TRBD2. Unmatched junction bases numbered 4, after V lost 7 bases and J lost 8 bases. The CDR3 runs to 15 residues. Germline V gene lookup returns CDR1 MNHEY and CDR2 SVGAGI. The CDR3 is CASKGLAGGLGELFF. The CDR3 DNA sequence: TGTGCCAGCAAGGGACTAGCGGGGGGGCTGGGGGAGCTGTTTTTT.

The table lists this clone with a count of one. The V call is TRBV6-5, the J call TRBJ2-7; D may be TRBD2 (6 bases). CDR3 length equals 15 residues. The germline V gene encodes CDR1 MNHEY and CDR2 SVGAGI. V was pared by 2 bases and J by 0 bases, with 11 bases between. This CDR3 reads CASSYGAGNSYEQYF. The CDR3 region has the DNA TGTGCCAGCAGTTACGGGGCGGGAAACTCCTACGAGCAGTACTTC.

The rearrangement links TRBV4-1 to TRBJ2-7, with 9 bases fitting TRBD1. The J segment lost 0 bases and the V segment lost 4 bases, leaving 4 bases of the junction unmatched. Germline V CDR1 and CDR2: MGHRA, YSYEKL. The CDR3 has 15 residues. CDR3 amino acids: CASSLGTGSSYEQYF. The DNA for the CDR3 is TGCGCCAGCAGCCTGGGGACAGGGAGCTCCTACGAGCAGTACTTC.